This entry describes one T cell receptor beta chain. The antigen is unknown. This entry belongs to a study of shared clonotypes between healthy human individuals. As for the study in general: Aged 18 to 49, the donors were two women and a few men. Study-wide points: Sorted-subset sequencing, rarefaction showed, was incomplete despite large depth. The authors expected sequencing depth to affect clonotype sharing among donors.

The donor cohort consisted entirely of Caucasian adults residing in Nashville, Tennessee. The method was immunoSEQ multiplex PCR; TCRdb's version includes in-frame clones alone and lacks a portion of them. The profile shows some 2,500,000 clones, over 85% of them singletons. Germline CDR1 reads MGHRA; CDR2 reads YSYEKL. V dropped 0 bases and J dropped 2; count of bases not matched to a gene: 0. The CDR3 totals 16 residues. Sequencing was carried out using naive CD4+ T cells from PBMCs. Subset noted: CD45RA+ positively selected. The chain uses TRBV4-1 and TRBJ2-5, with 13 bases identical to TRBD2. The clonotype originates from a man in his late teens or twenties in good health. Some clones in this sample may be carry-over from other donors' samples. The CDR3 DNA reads TGCGCCAGCAGCCAAGAGGGACTAGCGGGACAAGAGACCCAGTACTTC. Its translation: CASSQEGLAGQETQYF.